Included here is one TCR beta chain sequence, with context. Amplification used 60 Vbeta primers and 13 Jbeta primers. Profiling relied on immunoSEQ multiplex PCR, and the TCRdb table lists in-frame clones only, not all of them. The sample carries tens of thousands of clones, roughly 85% recorded once. This specimen belongs to a study of cytomegalovirus exposure and HLA in healthy donors. Trimming pared 5 bases from V and 5 bases from J, leaving 10 bases between. In germline, CDR1 is MNHNY, CDR2 SVGAGI (reference sequence). CDR3 length: 13 amino acids. Sequenced: PBMCs. The V call is TRBV6-6, the J call TRBJ1-5, with D possibly TRBD1 on 5 matching bases. The sequence was obtained from a young man in good health and CMV-seronegative. The CDR3 here is CASSKTEYQPQHF. The CDR3 DNA reads TGTGCCAGCAGTAAGACAGAGTATCAGCCCCAGCATTTT.